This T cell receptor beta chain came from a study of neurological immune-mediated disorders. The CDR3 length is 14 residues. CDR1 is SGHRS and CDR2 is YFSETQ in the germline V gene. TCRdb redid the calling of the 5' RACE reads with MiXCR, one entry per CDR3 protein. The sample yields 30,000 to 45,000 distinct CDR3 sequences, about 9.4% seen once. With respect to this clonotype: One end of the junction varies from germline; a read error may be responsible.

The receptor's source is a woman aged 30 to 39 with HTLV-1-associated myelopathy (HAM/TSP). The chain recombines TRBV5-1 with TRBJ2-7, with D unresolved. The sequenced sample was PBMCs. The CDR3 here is CASSLVPAAYEQYF. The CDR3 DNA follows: TGCGCCAGTAGCTTAGTCCCGGCGGCCTACGAGCAGTACTTC.